The clone carrying this T cell receptor beta chain was seen a single time. The data derive from a study of control samples from healthy donors and cancer patients. This table comes from immunoSEQ multiplex PCR, and its TCRdb copy is limited to in-frame clones, with some not included. The sample yields 100,000 to 150,000 clones, less than 90% seen once. V was pared by 5 bases and J by 0 bases, with 14 bases between. CDR1 and CDR2 (germline): KGHDR, SFDVKD. The CDR3 consists of 16 residues. V usage is TRBV24-1 and J usage is TRBJ2-3; possible D gene TRBD1, 5 bases. Sequencing used blood. The clonotype originates from a man aged 18 to 30 in good health. This chain's CDR3 is CATSGQPLTSTDTQYF. The CDR3 DNA follows: TGTGCCACCAGTGGACAGCCTCTGACTAGCACAGATACGCAGTATTTT.